This T cell receptor (beta chain) is drawn from a study of vaccination effects on CD4 cells after COVID-19. Viral peptide pools were used in the ViraFEST assay to expand antigen-specific CD4+ T cells, and sequencing came afterward. When roughly eleven days of culture had elapsed, CD4+ T cells were isolated. Vaccine recipients had no previous SARS-CoV-2 infection; their nucleocapsid antibodies were negative. Of note for this clone: The antigen is unknown.

Trimming took 4 bases from V and 4 from J, leaving 10 bases between them. CDR1 LGHNA and CDR2 YNFKEQ come from the germline V gene. CDR3 size: 13 residues. The table came from immunoSEQ multiplex PCR; TCRdb's copy has only in-frame clones and leaves some out. The data hold some 77,000 clones, with roughly 70% observed a single time. The chain combines TRBV4-2 with TRBJ1-2; no clear D gene. The specimen comprised CD4+ T cells from PBMCs cultured with HCoV-OC43 spike peptides, sampled before COVID-19 vaccination. The sample's subset: HCoV-OC43 spike overlapping peptide pool stimulation. This receptor was taken from a human donor who received a COVID-19 vaccine. The CDR3, as DNA: TGTGCCAGCAGCCCGACCGAACCCTATGGCTACACCTTC. Its translation: CASSPTEPYGYTF.